The 17 T cell receptor beta chains presented below share a single source sample, sequenced in a study of blood T cell repertoires in COVID-19 (dated by TCRdb to the early 2020s). Library preparation was by the immunoSEQ multiplex PCR assay. The table was pulled from immuneACCESS by TCRdb, which kept in-frame rearrangements only. Such tables lose some clones; where checked, under half of the loss comes from unresolved V genes, and the rest has no known cause. This sample lists about 490,000 clones; 70% to 90% were detected once. The ten largest make up approximately 3.4% of the sample. Sequencing used peripheral blood. These receptors were obtained from a human donor in a cohort sampled during active COVID-19.

The chain uses TRBV29-1 and TRBJ2-5; TRBD1 matches at 9 bases. Germline values: CDR1 SQVTM, CDR2 ANQGSEA. The CDR3 contains 14 residues. With V trimmed by 4 bases and J by 1 base, 4 bases remained unmatched. CDR3 loop: CSVVMTGGQETQYF. The CDR3 nucleotides read TGCAGCGTTGTCATGACAGGGGGCCAAGAGACCCAGTACTTC.

J is TRBJ1-2 and V is TRBV18; D may be TRBD1 (6 bases). CDR1 is KGHSH and CDR2 is LQKENI in the germline V gene. The CDR3 extends over 17 amino acids. The ends were cut back, 2 bases at V and 7 bases at J, with 23 bases in the middle. The chain's CDR3 is CASSPISSSGVRGGYTF. The DNA of the CDR3 is TGTGCCAGCTCACCAATCTCATCGTCAGGGGTGAGAGGTGGCTACACCTTC.

The gene calls are TRBV5-1 and TRBJ2-1; TRBD2 agrees at 10 bases. The CDR3 loop spans 16 amino acids. From germline, CDR1 is SGHRS and CDR2 YFSETQ. Trimming removed 0 bases from V and 4 bases from J; junction bases left unmatched: 4. The CDR3 sequence is CASSLARTSGYNEQFF. The CDR3 DNA is TGCGCCAGCAGCTTGGCCCGGACTAGCGGATACAATGAGCAGTTCTTC.

The CDR3 coding sequence is TGTGCCAGTAGTATATATAACGAGCAGTACTTC. It codes for CASSIYNEQYF. The chain couples TRBV19 to TRBJ2-7; D call uncertain. The CDR3 length is 11 residues. Trimming shortened V by 2 bases and J by 5 bases, and 4 bases separated the two germline ends. Germline lookup yields CDR1 LNHDA and CDR2 SQIVND (reference sequence).

The rearrangement joins TRBV30 to TRBJ2-5; 7 bases agree with TRBD1. V was pared by 1 base and J by 5 bases, with 10 bases of the junction left unmatched. This CDR3 is built from 15 residues. Germline CDR1 and CDR2: GTSNPN and SVGIG (reference sequence). CDR3 sequence reads: CAWSATNRGTETQYF. The CDR3 DNA reads TGTGCCTGGAGTGCGACAAACAGGGGTACGGAGACCCAGTACTTC.

Worth noting for this clone: In the same sample, other DNA sequences code for this CDR3. The rearrangement joins TRBV7-3 to TRBJ2-1; maybe TRBD1 (5 bases). The germline CDR1 and CDR2 sequences are SGHTA and FQGTGA. The ends were cut back, 1 base at V and 4 bases at J, with 11 bases in the middle. This CDR3 has 15 residues. As DNA, the CDR3 is TGTGCCAGCAGCTTAAGGGGCTCGGGTTACAATGAGCAGTTCTTC. Translated, it gives CASSLRGSGYNEQFF.

The J gene is TRBJ2-3, the V gene TRBV9, with 7 bases fitting TRBD2. The CDR3 spans 15 residues. V lost 0 bases and J lost 3; bases outside the gene matches: 4. Germline V gives CDR1 SGDLS, CDR2 YYNGEE. Here the CDR3 reads CASSVGAGSTDTQYF. The CDR3 DNA sequence: TGTGCCAGCAGCGTAGGAGCGGGAAGTACAGATACGCAGTATTTT.

Here the CDR3 reads CASSPQTGINTEAFF. The CDR3 coding sequence is TGTGCCAGCAGCCCACAGACAGGGATCAACACTGAAGCTTTCTTT. The rearrangement uses TRBV7-2 and TRBJ1-1; TRBD1 matches at 7 bases. With V trimmed by 5 bases and J by 2 bases, 8 bases remained unmatched. This CDR3 is built from 15 residues. The germline V gene encodes CDR1 SGHTA and CDR2 FQGNSA. Using reference TRBV7-2 and TRBJ1-1 for the parts outside the CDR3, the full variable domain is GAGVSQSPSNKVTEKGKDVELRCDPISGHTALYWYRQSLGQGLEFLIYFQGNSAPDKSGLPSDRFSAERTGGSVSTLTIQRTQQEDSAVYLCASSPQTGINTEAFFGQGTRLTVV.

The chain carries TRBV7-3 and TRBJ1-1; D is unresolved. V lost 2 bases and J 1 base, leaving 14 bases between the germline ends. This CDR3 contains 16 residues. Germline lookup yields CDR1 SGHTA and CDR2 FQGTGA. CDR3 sequence reads: CASSLGLRTENTEAFF. The DNA for the CDR3 is TGTGCCAGCAGCTTAGGACTAAGGACGGAGAACACTGAAGCTTTCTTT.

The DNA of the CDR3 is TGTGCCACCAGTGATTCCACAGAGGAAGCTTTCTTT. Amino acids: CATSDSTEEAFF. The chain employs TRBV24-1 and TRBJ1-1; D is unclear. Trimming shortened V by 2 bases and J by 8 bases, and 8 bases separated the two germline ends. Germline V lookup: CDR1 KGHDR, CDR2 SFDVKD. The CDR3 spans 12 residues.

The gene calls are TRBV18 and TRBJ1-1; a weak D match, TRBD1 (5 bases). Deletions cut 4 bases from V and 6 bases from J, with 12 bases between. This CDR3 is built from 13 residues. Looked up from germline, CDR1 is KGHSH and CDR2 is LQKENI. The CDR3 loop is CASSQYQGSEAFF. The CDR3 nucleotides read TGTGCCAGCTCACAATATCAGGGCTCTGAAGCTTTCTTT.

The chain employs TRBV10-3 and TRBJ2-7; 9 bases align to TRBD1. V lost 3 bases and J lost 5; bases outside the gene matches: 8. The CDR3 consists of 15 residues. Germline CDR1 and CDR2: ENHRY and SYGVKD. CDR3 sequence reads: CAISDNRDRVNEQYF. CDR3 in DNA: TGTGCCATCAGTGACAATCGGGACAGGGTTAACGAGCAGTACTTC.

V is TRBV19 and J is TRBJ1-1; a possible D gene is TRBD1 (5 bases). CDR1 LNHDA and CDR2 SQIVND come from the germline V gene (reference sequence). The CDR3 is made up of 14 amino acids. The ends were cut back, 6 bases at V and 0 bases at J, with 11 bases in the middle. The chain's CDR3 is CASRTTAMNTEAFF. The DNA for the CDR3 is TGTGCCAGTAGGACGACAGCGATGAACACTGAAGCTTTCTTT.

This rearrangement joins TRBV19 to TRBJ1-3; tentatively, D is TRBD1 (5 bases). Germline loops: CDR1 LNHDA, CDR2 SQIVND (reference sequence). The CDR3 spans 15 residues. V was cut by 2 bases and J by 4 bases, with 12 bases left in between. The CDR3 DNA reads as TGTGCCAGTAGTATACTCCCCCAGGGAGGAAACACCATATATTTT. Translating gives CASSILPQGGNTIYF. The variable domain in full, with the rest retrieved from reference TRBV19 and TRBJ1-3, is DGGITQSPKYLFRKEGQNVTLSCEQNLNHDAMYWYRQDPGQGLRLIYYSQIVNDFQKGDIAEGYSVSREKKESFPLTVTSAQKNPTAFYLCASSILPQGGNTIYFGEGSWLTVV.

This rearrangement joins TRBV3-1 (or the pseudogene TRBV3-2) to TRBJ2-7; TRBD2 aligns across 11 bases. CDR1 is LGHDT and CDR2 is YNNKEL in the germline V gene (reference sequence). J gave up 4 bases and V 7 bases, and 6 bases lay outside the gene matches. This CDR3 has 14 residues. The CDR3 nucleotides read TGTGCCAGCACCCCGGGACTAGCGGATTACGAGCAGTACTTC. Translation: CASTPGLADYEQYF.

The V gene is TRBV24-1, the J gene TRBJ2-1; TRBD2 aligns across 8 bases. V was pared by 3 bases and J by 4 bases, with 13 bases of the junction left unmatched. The CDR3 has 18 amino acids. Germline V CDR1 and CDR2: KGHDR, SFDVKD. CDR3 in amino acids: CATSDPQQAGGRYNEQFF. CDR3 sequence (DNA): TGTGCCACCAGTGATCCTCAACAGGCGGGGGGAAGGTACAATGAGCAGTTCTTC.

The chain combines TRBV6-5 with TRBJ1-4, with D perhaps matching TRBD1 (5 bases). This CDR3 spans 13 amino acids. Germline lookup yields CDR1 MNHEY and CDR2 SVGAGI. V lost 10 bases, J lost 4 bases, and 13 bases lay in between. The CDR3 is CATGGRINEKLFF. The CDR3 bases are TGTGCCACCGGGGGACGGATTAATGAAAAACTGTTTTTT.